This T cell receptor beta chain was obtained from a study of shared clonotypes between healthy human individuals (dated by TCRdb to about 2020). For the wider study: A couple of women and three men aged 18 to 49 years were included in the cohort. For each donor, three plates each were used for CD4 naive and CD4 memory, two plates were used for CD8 naive, and one plate was used for CD8 memory. Blood TCR repertoires of about 5 healthy adults were deeply sequenced to estimate repertoire size and the extent of clonotype sharing between individuals. To increase sequencing depth and limit assay-specific biases, TCR repertoire library preparation and sequencing were carried out by different laboratories using diverse techniques. Between about 0.94 and 8.9 billion PBMCs per donor were obtained by leukapheresis. Results and caveats for the whole study, not just this receptor: The genetic and exposure-history diversity represented was limited by the small number of donors. Higher generation probabilities were observed for clonotypes shared by all four sorted-subset donors than for non-shared clonotypes. Sampling was restricted to blood, and TCR repertoires in tissue are likely to differ from TCR repertoires in blood. Across a handful of donors, approximately 5% of naive CD4, roughly 3.3% of naive CD8, approximately 2.5% of memory CD4, and 0.4% of memory CD8 clonotypes were shared. Rarefaction of sorted-subset datasets indicated incomplete sequencing despite the large sequencing depth. Pairwise subsampling indicated that sequencing depth was expected to affect the degree of clonotype sharing among donors. Estimated clonotype richness was generally larger for naive than for memory subsets.

TCR CDR3 regions were amplified from genomic DNA by multiplex PCR using the deep immunoSEQ assay. For each cell subset, the extracted genomic DNA was distributed evenly across all wells of several immunoSEQ 96-well plates, and each plate served as one replicate. For sorted subsets, each replicate PCR was loaded with roughly 0.2 ug genomic DNA, equivalent to approximately 33,000 T cell genomes. Purified libraries were measured with a Qubit 3.0 fluorometer, size-checked on a Bioanalyzer 2100, and measured again with the KAPA Library Quantification kit. Every immunoSEQ 96-well plate was sequenced on a dedicated single-read 150-cycle Illumina NextSeq 550 flow cell. Per the authors' processing: Because the immunoSEQ output held only junctional sequences and lacked quality scores, the filtering could not match the filtering applied to full-length reads. Sequences were annotated with PyIR, a Python wrapper for IgBLAST v1.9, using IMGT germline references to assign V/J genes and CDR3. Reads with weak V/J assignments (E-value above 1e-6), missing CDR3, stop codons, out-of-frame junctions, or ambiguous translated residues were removed. V3J clonotypes were defined as sequences sharing an identical inferred V gene, J gene, and CDR3 amino acid sequence. To compute the percentage overlap between repertoires, the number of shared unique clonotypes was divided by the size of the smaller repertoire. Repertoire richness was assessed with RTK rarefaction, the Chao1 estimator, and Recon v2.1 estimates of unobserved clonotypes. For all TCRbeta clonotypes obtained by the gDNA method from a few donors, generation probabilities were computed with OLGA. In its TCRdb copy, this immuneACCESS table keeps in-frame sequences only and misses some clones. Where compared with another copy, unresolved V genes explain less than half of these, and the others have no known cause. V and J calls plus clone size are reproduced from that table; the DNA served to infer D and trimming. Counted in this sample were 2 million to 2.5 million clones; under 97% of them appeared once. The ten largest clones represent around 0.13% of the sample.

Based on the germline V gene, the CDR1 and CDR2 sequences are SGDLS and YYNGEE. At the junction V is shortened by 3 bases and J by 8 bases, with 18 bases in between. The CDR3 starts with the cysteine, ends with the phenylalanine, and has 15 residues. Only the CDR3 portion is preserved as DNA: 45 bases, with reading frame beginning at the first base. Details on this clone: There is no known antigen for this receptor. Base-call qualities are not available, and no considerably larger clone is one nucleotide away.

Donors were healthy HIV-negative adults with no recently reported acute infections or vaccinations. Every donor was a Caucasian adult living in Nashville, Tennessee, USA. CD4+ T cells were enriched by magnetic negative selection, after which naive cells were positively selected on CD45RA and the negative fraction was taken as the memory subset. Blood was obtained by leukapheresis, after which PBMCs were separated by Ficoll-Histopaque density gradient centrifugation and cryopreserved in liquid nitrogen vapor phase. Analytical flow cytometry was used to check the purity and quantity of each magnetically sorted T cell population. Genomic DNA was isolated from each sorted fraction and quantified by UV absorbance on a Nanodrop 2000c.

The material sequenced was naive CD4+ T cells sorted from blood. The cell subset or site tag for this specimen amounts to: CD45RA+ positively selected. This clonotype was sampled from a man in his late teens or twenties in good health. Recombination connected TRBV9 to TRBJ2-1; 6 matching bases give a weak D call of TRBD1. The encoded CDR3 is CASSATGPLADEQFF. Read as DNA, the sequence is TGTGCCAGCAGCGCCACAGGGCCACTCGCCGATGAGCAGTTCTTC.